The 13 T cell receptor beta chains below all came from one sample that was sequenced in a study of cytomegalovirus exposure and HLA in healthy donors. Only in-frame clones appear in the TCRdb table, and some are missing; sequencing was by immunoSEQ multiplex PCR. Seen here are 180,000 or so clones, about 89% observed once, and the top ten hold about 7.7%. Sequencing was carried out using PBMCs. The receptors originated from a man under 40 in good health and CMV-seropositive.

The chain carries TRBV5-1 and TRBJ2-5, with D perhaps matching TRBD1 or TRBD2 (5 bases each). Trimming pared 4 bases from V and 1 base from J, leaving 14 bases between. Germline V lookup: CDR1 SGHRS, CDR2 YFSETQ. This CDR3 comprises 15 residues. The CDR3 nucleotides read TGCGCCAGCAGCCCGAGGGGCGGCACCCAAGAGACCCAGTACTTC. Encoded protein: CASSPRGGTQETQYF.

J is TRBJ1-1 and V is TRBV30; 7 bases agree with TRBD1. The CDR3 has 13 residues. The junction had 6 bases not matched to a gene; V was cut back by 4 bases and J by 4 bases. Germline CDR1 GTSNPN, CDR2 SVGIG (reference sequence). The chain's CDR3 is CAWTRQGGTEAFF. The CDR3, as DNA: TGTGCCTGGACAAGACAGGGTGGCACTGAAGCTTTCTTT.

A single count supports this clone. The CDR3, as DNA: TGTGCCAGCATATGGGCGGGGGTCGGGGAGACCCAGTACTTC. It translates to CASIWAGVGETQYF. This chain joins TRBV2 and TRBJ2-5; 7 nucleotides align to TRBD2. The CDR3 sequence is 14 residues long. Per the germline V gene, CDR1 is SNHLY and CDR2 is FYNNEI. V gave up 7 bases and J gave up 5 bases; unmatched junction bases: 10.

The chain combines TRBV7-3 with TRBJ1-1; tentative D call: TRBD1 (6 bases). Trimming removed 1 base from V and 5 bases from J, with 11 bases in between. The CDR3 has 14 residues. CDR1 is SGHTA, CDR2 FQGTGA, per germline. CDR3 nucleotide sequence: TGTGCCAGCAGCTTAAGGGGGGCAGGTACTGAAGCTTTCTTT. This sequence encodes CASSLRGAGTEAFF.

The rearrangement links TRBV9 to TRBJ2-1; TRBD1 agrees at 7 bases. With 3 bases clipped from V and 0 bases from J, the junction kept 9 bases outside the gene matches. This CDR3 is built from 17 residues. Germline values: CDR1 SGDLS, CDR2 YYNGEE. As DNA, the CDR3 is TGTGCCAGCAGCGGACAGGGTAGGGTGACCTCCTACAATGAGCAGTTCTTC. Residues: CASSGQGRVTSYNEQFF.

The table lists this clone with a count of one. The chain carries TRBV7-3 and TRBJ2-1, with D perhaps TRBD2 (6 bases). The CDR3 spans 16 residues. V was shortened by 5 bases and J by 1 base, with 15 bases between the two germline ends. Germline lookup yields CDR1 SGHTA and CDR2 FQGTGA. The DNA for the CDR3 is TGTGCCAGCAGCCTCCAGTGGGAGGCGTCCTACAATGAGCAGTTCTTC. It translates to CASSLQWEASYNEQFF.

The CDR3 region is CASSLVNTQETQYF. The DNA of the CDR3 is TGTGCCAGCAGCTTAGTTAACACCCAAGAGACCCAGTACTTC. The V call is TRBV13, the J call TRBJ2-5, with no clear D. V shed 1 base and J shed 1 base, with 7 bases lying between them. Germline V gene sequence: CDR1 PRHDT, CDR2 FYEKMQ (reference sequence). This CDR3 is built from 14 residues.

The chain combines TRBV11-2 with TRBJ1-4, with D perhaps TRBD1 (6 bases). Germline lookup yields CDR1 SGHAT and CDR2 FQNNGV. The V end was cut by 5 bases, the J end by 8 bases, with 18 bases between. The CDR3 consists of 15 residues. The CDR3 DNA reads TGTGCCAGCAGCAAAAACACAGGGACCGTCGAAAAACTGTTTTTT. Amino acids: CASSKNTGTVEKLFF. The full variable domain, rest sourced from reference TRBV11-2 and TRBJ1-4, is EAGVAQSPRYKIIEKRQSVAFWCNPISGHATLYWYQQILGQGPKLLIQFQNNGVVDDSQLPKDRFSAERLKGVDSTLKIQPAKLEDSAVYLCASSKNTGTVEKLFFGSGTQLSVL.

The V and J genes are TRBV9 and TRBJ2-3; D gene ambiguous. Germline lookup yields CDR1 SGDLS and CDR2 YYNGEE. CDR3 length: 15 amino acids. V lost 4 bases and J 1 base, leaving 13 bases between the germline ends. CDR3 sequence: CASSLDGPGTDTQYF. In DNA form, the CDR3 reads TGTGCCAGCAGCCTCGACGGTCCCGGCACAGATACGCAGTATTTT.

The V and J genes are TRBV7-2 and TRBJ2-5; possibly TRBD1 for D (6 bases). CDR1 and CDR2 (germline): SGHTA, FQGNSA. CDR3 length: 15 amino acids. The ends were cut back, 5 bases at V and 4 bases at J, with 17 bases in the middle. The CDR3 DNA follows: TGTGCCAGCAGCCCAAGGGACAAACTAAGAGAGACCCAGTACTTC. Protein sequence: CASSPRDKLRETQYF.

A remark on this clone: Other DNA sequences within the sample encode an identical CDR3. The rearrangement uses TRBV9 and TRBJ1-1; no reliable D call. Trimming removed 0 bases at V and 4 bases at J, with 7 bases between. Germline V gene sequence: CDR1 SGDLS, CDR2 YYNGEE. The CDR3 sequence is 13 residues long. This chain's CDR3 is CASSVGGSTEAFF. The CDR3 DNA sequence: TGTGCCAGCAGCGTAGGGGGTAGCACTGAAGCTTTCTTT. Together with reference TRBV9 and TRBJ1-1, the CDR3 gives the full variable domain: DSGVTQTPKHLITATGQRVTLRCSPRSGDLSVYWYQQSLDQGLQFLIQYYNGEERAKGNILERFSAQQFPDLHSELNLSSLELGDSALYFCASSVGGSTEAFFGQGTRLTVV.

This clone was detected only once. Here the CDR3 DNA reads TGTGCCAGCAGCTCTCCCGGGCGGGCGGGAGGTCTGGGTGCGGAGACCCAGTACTTC. Its translation: CASSSPGRAGGLGAETQYF. This chain connects TRBV7-9 to TRBJ2-5; TRBD2 aligns across 8 bases. V gave up 4 bases and J gave up 5 bases; unmatched junction bases: 21. The CDR3 length is 19 residues. From germline, CDR1 is SEHNR and CDR2 FQNEAQ (reference sequence).

The chain combines TRBV13 with TRBJ2-4, with D unresolved. Trimming left V 1 base short and J 2 bases short, with 18 bases between. CDR1 and CDR2 (germline): PRHDT, FYEKMQ (reference sequence). This CDR3 contains 18 residues. The CDR3 protein is CASSLVSEVDGTKNIQYF. The CDR3 DNA is TGTGCCAGCAGCTTAGTATCTGAGGTGGACGGAACCAAAAACATTCAGTACTTC.